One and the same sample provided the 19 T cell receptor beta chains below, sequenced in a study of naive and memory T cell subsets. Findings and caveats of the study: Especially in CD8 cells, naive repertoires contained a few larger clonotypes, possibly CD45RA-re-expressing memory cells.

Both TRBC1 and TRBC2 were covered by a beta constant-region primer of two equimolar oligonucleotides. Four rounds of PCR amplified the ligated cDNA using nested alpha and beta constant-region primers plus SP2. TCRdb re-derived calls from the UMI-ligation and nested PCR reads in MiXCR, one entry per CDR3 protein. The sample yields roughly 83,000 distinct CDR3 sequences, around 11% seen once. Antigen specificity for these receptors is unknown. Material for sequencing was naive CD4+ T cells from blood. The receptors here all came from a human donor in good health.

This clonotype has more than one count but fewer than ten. CDR3 residues: CASSFGPGGINTEAFF. The CDR3 bases are TGTGCCAGCAGCTTCGGACCAGGGGGGATAAACACTGAAGCTTTCTTT. The V call is TRBV7-9, the J call TRBJ1-1, with 7 bases that match TRBD1. V trimming: 3 bases; J trimming: 2 bases; junction bases outside the gene matches: 9. The germline V gene encodes CDR1 SEHNR and CDR2 FQNEAQ (reference sequence). The CDR3 sequence is 16 residues long.

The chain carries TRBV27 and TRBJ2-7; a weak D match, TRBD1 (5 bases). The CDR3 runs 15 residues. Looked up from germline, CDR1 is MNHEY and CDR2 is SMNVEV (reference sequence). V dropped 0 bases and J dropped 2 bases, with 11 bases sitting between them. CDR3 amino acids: CASSLSPGLPYEQYF. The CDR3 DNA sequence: TGTGCCAGCAGTTTATCCCCAGGGTTACCCTACGAGCAGTACTTC.

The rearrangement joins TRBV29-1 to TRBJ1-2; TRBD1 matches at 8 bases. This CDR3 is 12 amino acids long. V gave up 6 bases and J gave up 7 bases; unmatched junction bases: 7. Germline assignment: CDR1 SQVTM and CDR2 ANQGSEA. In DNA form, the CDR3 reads TGCAGCGTGGACGACAGGGGAGGTGGCTACACCTTC. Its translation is CSVDDRGGGYTF.

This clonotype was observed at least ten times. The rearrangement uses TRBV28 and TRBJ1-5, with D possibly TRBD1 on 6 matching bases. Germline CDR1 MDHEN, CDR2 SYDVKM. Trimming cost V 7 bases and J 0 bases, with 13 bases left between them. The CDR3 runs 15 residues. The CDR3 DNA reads TGTGCCAGCACCCGGACAGTTAATAGCAATCAGCCCCAGCATTTT. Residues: CASTRTVNSNQPQHF.

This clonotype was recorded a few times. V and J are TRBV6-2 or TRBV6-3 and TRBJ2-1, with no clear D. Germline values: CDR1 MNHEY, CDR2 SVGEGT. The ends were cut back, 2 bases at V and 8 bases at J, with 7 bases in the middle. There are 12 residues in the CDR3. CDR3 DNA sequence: TGTGCCAGCAGTTACCCCCCGCATGAGCAGTTCTTC. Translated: CASSYPPHEQFF.

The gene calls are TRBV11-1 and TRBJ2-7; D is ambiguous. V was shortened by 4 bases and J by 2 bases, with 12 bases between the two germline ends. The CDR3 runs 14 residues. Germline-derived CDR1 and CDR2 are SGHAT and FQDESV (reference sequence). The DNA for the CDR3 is TGTGCCAGCAGCTGGCTAATCGGGCCCTACGAGCAGTACTTC. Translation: CASSWLIGPYEQYF.

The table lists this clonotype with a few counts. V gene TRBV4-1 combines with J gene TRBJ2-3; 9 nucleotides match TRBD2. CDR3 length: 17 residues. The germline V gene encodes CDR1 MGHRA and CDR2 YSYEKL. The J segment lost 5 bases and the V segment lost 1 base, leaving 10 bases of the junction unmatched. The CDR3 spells CASSQAFGGRAGDTQYF. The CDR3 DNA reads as TGCGCCAGCAGCCAAGCGTTCGGCGGGAGGGCCGGAGATACGCAGTATTTT.

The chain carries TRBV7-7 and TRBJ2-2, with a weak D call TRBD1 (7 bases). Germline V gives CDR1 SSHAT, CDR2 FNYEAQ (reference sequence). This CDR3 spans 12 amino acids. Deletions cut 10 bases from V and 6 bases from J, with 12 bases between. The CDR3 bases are TGTGCCAACGGAGGGGGCGCCGGGGAGCTGTTTTTT. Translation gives CANGGGAGELFF.

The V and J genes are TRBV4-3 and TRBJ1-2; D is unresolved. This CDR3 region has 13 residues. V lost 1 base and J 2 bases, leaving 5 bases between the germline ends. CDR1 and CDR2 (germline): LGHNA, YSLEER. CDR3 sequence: CASSQVQNYGYTF. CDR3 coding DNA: TGCGCCAGCAGCCAAGTCCAGAACTATGGCTACACCTTC.

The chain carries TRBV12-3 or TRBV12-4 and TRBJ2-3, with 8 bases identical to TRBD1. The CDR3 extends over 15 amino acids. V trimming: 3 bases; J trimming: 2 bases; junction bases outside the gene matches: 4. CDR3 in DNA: TGTGCCAGCAGTTTTGGGGGACAGGCCACAGATACGCAGTATTTT. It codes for CASSFGGQATDTQYF.

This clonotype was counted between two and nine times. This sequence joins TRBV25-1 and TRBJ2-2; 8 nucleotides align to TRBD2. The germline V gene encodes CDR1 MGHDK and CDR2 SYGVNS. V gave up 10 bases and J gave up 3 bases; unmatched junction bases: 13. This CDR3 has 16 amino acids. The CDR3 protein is CATSTGGIIYTGELFF. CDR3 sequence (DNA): TGTGCCACTTCGACGGGGGGGATCATTTACACCGGGGAGCTGTTTTTT.

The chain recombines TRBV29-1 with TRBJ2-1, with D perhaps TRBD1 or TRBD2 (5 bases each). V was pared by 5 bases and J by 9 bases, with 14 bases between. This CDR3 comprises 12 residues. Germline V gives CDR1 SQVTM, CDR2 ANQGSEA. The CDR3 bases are TGCAGCGTTCGCAGGGACCGGAGTGAGCAGTTCTTC. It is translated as CSVRRDRSEQFF.

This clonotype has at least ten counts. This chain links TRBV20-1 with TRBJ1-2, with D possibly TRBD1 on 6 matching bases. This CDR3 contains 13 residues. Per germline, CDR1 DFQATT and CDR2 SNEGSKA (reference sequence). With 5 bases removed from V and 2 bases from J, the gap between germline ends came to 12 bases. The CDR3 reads CSARGTLNYGYTF. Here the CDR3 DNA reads TGCAGTGCTCGCGGGACACTCAACTATGGCTACACCTTC.

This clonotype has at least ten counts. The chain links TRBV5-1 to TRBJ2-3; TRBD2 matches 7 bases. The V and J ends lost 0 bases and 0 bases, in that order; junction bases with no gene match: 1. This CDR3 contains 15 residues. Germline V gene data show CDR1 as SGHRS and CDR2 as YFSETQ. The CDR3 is CASSLAGGSTDTQYF. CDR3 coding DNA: TGCGCCAGCAGCTTGGCCGGGGGGAGCACAGATACGCAGTATTTT.

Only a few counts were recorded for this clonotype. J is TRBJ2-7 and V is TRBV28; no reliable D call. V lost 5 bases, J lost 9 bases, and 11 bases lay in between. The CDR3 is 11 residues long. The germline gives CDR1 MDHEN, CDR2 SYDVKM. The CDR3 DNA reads TGTGCCAGCAGTAGCTCCTTGGGGCAGTACTTC. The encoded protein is CASSSSLGQYF.

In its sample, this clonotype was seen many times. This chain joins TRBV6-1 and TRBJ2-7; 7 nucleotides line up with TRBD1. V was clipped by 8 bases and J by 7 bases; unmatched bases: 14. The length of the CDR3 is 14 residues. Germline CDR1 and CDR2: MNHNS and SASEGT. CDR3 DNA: TGTGCCAGCGCAATCCAACAGGGGCCGGGGGAGCAGTACTTC. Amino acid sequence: CASAIQQGPGEQYF.

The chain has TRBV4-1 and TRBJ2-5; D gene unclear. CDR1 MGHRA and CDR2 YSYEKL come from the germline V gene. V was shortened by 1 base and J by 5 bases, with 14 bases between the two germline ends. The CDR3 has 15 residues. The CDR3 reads CASSQVSLVGETQYF. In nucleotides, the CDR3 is TGCGCCAGCAGCCAAGTCAGCCTGGTGGGTGAGACCCAGTACTTC.

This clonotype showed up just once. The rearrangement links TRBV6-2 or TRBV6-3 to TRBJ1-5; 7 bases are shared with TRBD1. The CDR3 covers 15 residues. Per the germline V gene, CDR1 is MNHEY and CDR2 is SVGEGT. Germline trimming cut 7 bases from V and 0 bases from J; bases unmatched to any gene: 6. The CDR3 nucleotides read TGTGCCAGCAAGGAGGGGGCGTATAGCAATCAGCCCCAGCATTTT. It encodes CASKEGAYSNQPQHF.

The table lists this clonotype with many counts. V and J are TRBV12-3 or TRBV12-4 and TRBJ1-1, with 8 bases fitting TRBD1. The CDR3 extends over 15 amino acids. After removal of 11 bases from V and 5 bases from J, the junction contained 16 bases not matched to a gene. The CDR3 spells CASTPSRGLGTEAFF. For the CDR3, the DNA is TGTGCCTCCACGCCCTCCAGGGGGCTCGGGACTGAAGCTTTCTTT.